The 19 T cell receptor beta chains given below trace back to one sample, sequenced in a study of blood T cell repertoires in COVID-19. Measured with immunoSEQ multiplex PCR; TCRdb has only the in-frame clones, and not every one. The table has more than 350,000 clones, roughly 84% seen once. The sample consisted of PBMCs or T cells enriched from blood (not recorded which). The receptors were gathered from a young woman who had been exposed to COVID-19.

CDR3: CASSYSAGGAGYTF. The CDR3 region has the DNA TGTGCCAGCAGTTACTCAGCAGGGGGCGCGGGCTACACCTTC. The V gene is TRBV6-2 or TRBV6-3, the J gene TRBJ1-2, with 8 bases matching TRBD1. Trimming at V came to 0 bases and at J to 8 bases, leaving 5 bases not matched to a gene. Germline values: CDR1 MNHEY, CDR2 SVGEGT. CDR3 size: 14 residues.

The chain couples TRBV7-2 to TRBJ1-2; unclear D gene. This CDR3 comprises 13 residues. The V gene lost 1 base and the J gene lost 8 bases, with 11 bases spanning the gap. Germline V gene data show CDR1 as SGHTA and CDR2 as FQGNSA. The chain's CDR3 is CASSLGRSGGYTF. DNA for the CDR3: TGTGCCAGCAGCTTAGGACGGAGTGGAGGCTACACCTTC.

The chain has TRBV7-2 and TRBJ2-5; possible D gene TRBD2, 6 bases. The CDR3 is 14 amino acids. Trimming cost V 0 bases and J 5 bases, with 10 bases left between them. From germline, CDR1 is SGHTA and CDR2 FQGNSA. The CDR3 DNA follows: TGTGCCAGCAGCTTAGCTGCCCTAGCGGAGACCCAGTACTTC. Its protein is CASSLAALAETQYF.

This clone was recorded a few times. The chain employs TRBV7-2 and TRBJ1-2; D possibly corresponds to TRBD1 (5 bases). The CDR3 has 13 residues. Trimming left V 3 bases short and J 8 bases short, with 13 bases between. CDR1 and CDR2 from the germline V gene are SGHTA and FQGNSA. As DNA, the CDR3 is TGTGCCAGCAGCTTGGCGGGGGTAGAGGGCTACACCTTC. This codes for CASSLAGVEGYTF.

This rearrangement joins TRBV27 to TRBJ1-1; 8 nucleotides agree with TRBD1. V lost 2 bases and J lost 4; bases outside the gene matches: 6. Germline V gives CDR1 MNHEY, CDR2 SMNVEV (reference sequence). The CDR3 sequence is 15 residues long. This CDR3 reads CASSLGQGAFTEAFF. CDR3 nucleotides: TGTGCCAGCAGTTTAGGGCAGGGGGCCTTCACTGAAGCTTTCTTT.

This chain links TRBV12-3 or TRBV12-4 with TRBJ1-1; D is uncertain. V was cut by 3 bases and J by 5 bases, with 7 bases left in between. The CDR3 contains 12 residues. The CDR3 coding sequence is TGTGCCAGCAGTTTGCGGGAAACTGAAGCTTTCTTT. It yields the protein CASSLRETEAFF.

CDR3 region: CASSSNLAVAYEQYF. The CDR3, as DNA: TGTGCCAGCAGTTCCAATCTAGCGGTAGCCTACGAGCAGTACTTC. The chain recombines TRBV27 with TRBJ2-7; 7 bases are shared with TRBD2. CDR3 length equals 15 residues. Unmatched junction bases numbered 8, after V lost 4 bases and J lost 2 bases. Germline V gene lookup returns CDR1 MNHEY and CDR2 SMNVEV (reference sequence).

J is TRBJ2-2 and V is TRBV6-5; D is possibly TRBD1 (5 bases). The length of the CDR3 is 15 residues. The ends were cut back, 6 bases at V and 2 bases at J, with 13 bases in the middle. In germline, CDR1 is MNHEY, CDR2 SVGAGI. Written as DNA, the CDR3 is TGTGCCAGCAGCTTAGGGGCCCTCAACACCGGGGAGCTGTTTTTT. It translates to CASSLGALNTGELFF.

The CDR3 nucleotides are TGCGCCAGCAGCTTTAGACCGGGGGATGGCAATCAGCCCCAGCATTTT. Its protein product is CASSFRPGDGNQPQHF. The chain couples TRBV5-1 to TRBJ1-5, with D maybe TRBD1 (5 bases). The CDR3 is 16 amino acids. CDR1 and CDR2 from the germline V gene are SGHRS and YFSETQ. Trimming took 2 bases from V and 2 from J, leaving 14 bases between them. Full variable domain (rest looked up from reference TRBV5-1 and TRBJ1-5): KAGVTQTPRYLIKTRGQQVTLSCSPISGHRSVSWYQQTPGQGLQFLFEYFSETQRNKGNFPGRFSGRQFSNSRSEMNVSTLELGDSALYLCASSFRPGDGNQPQHFGDGTRLSIL.

This chain connects TRBV20-1 to TRBJ1-4; no clear D. This CDR3 has 11 amino acids. V was cut by 6 bases and J by 8 bases, with 10 bases left in between. Germline assignment: CDR1 DFQATT and CDR2 SNEGSKA (reference sequence). The CDR3 sequence: CSAKEREKLFF. In nucleotides, the CDR3 is TGCAGTGCAAAGGAGAGGGAAAAACTGTTTTTT.

The CDR3 here is CASSHYRNEAFF. CDR3 nucleotides: TGCGCCAGCAGCCATTACAGAAATGAAGCTTTCTTT. J is TRBJ1-1 and V is TRBV4-1; the D is unclear. Germline V lookup: CDR1 MGHRA, CDR2 YSYEKL. The ends were cut back, 3 bases at V and 7 bases at J, with 9 bases in the middle. This CDR3 region has 12 residues.

The CDR3 region is CASSYGHPNQPQHF. DNA of the CDR3: TGTGCCAGCAGTTACGGCCACCCCAATCAGCCCCAGCATTTT. This chain connects TRBV6-6 to TRBJ1-5; D unresolved. Between the trimmed V and J ends, which lost 2 bases and 3 bases, there was a span of 8 bases. The CDR3 contains 14 residues. The V gene's germline CDR1 is MNHNY and CDR2 SVGAGI (reference sequence).

This clone was counted a single time. The gene calls are TRBV27 and TRBJ2-3, with TRBD2 matching over 8 bases. Germline CDR1 is MNHEY and CDR2 is SMNVEV (reference sequence). With V trimmed by 2 bases and J by 2 bases, 6 bases remained unmatched. The CDR3 is 16 amino acids. The CDR3 sequence is CASSLKRGPFTDTQYF. The CDR3 region has the DNA TGTGCCAGCAGTTTAAAGCGGGGGCCTTTCACAGATACGCAGTATTTT.

This clone appeared a single time. CDR3 bases: TGCGCCAGCAGCCATCACGGGGTGTACAATCAGCCCCAGCATTTT. Translating gives CASSHHGVYNQPQHF. The V call is TRBV4-1, the J call TRBJ1-5; D is uncertain. Germline V gene sequence: CDR1 MGHRA, CDR2 YSYEKL. The CDR3 is 15 residues long. Trimming took 3 bases from V and 3 from J, leaving 12 bases between them.

The chain links TRBV6-2 or TRBV6-3 to TRBJ1-5; 8 bases agree with TRBD1. This CDR3 contains 14 residues. J gave up 3 bases and V 5 bases, and 3 bases lay outside the gene matches. Germline lookup yields CDR1 MNHEY and CDR2 SVGEGT. The CDR3 bases are TGTGCCAGCAGTCCGGACAGGGTCAATCAGCCCCAGCATTTT. Translation gives CASSPDRVNQPQHF.

The DNA of the CDR3 is TGCGCCAGCAGCCAACTAGGGACTAGCGGGACCTCCTACGAGCAGTACTTC. It codes for CASSQLGTSGTSYEQYF. The V gene is TRBV4-1, the J gene TRBJ2-7, with 13 positions matching TRBD2. Germline CDR1 and CDR2: MGHRA and YSYEKL. V lost 2 bases, J lost 0 bases, and 4 bases stayed unmatched. The CDR3 has 17 residues.

V gene TRBV6-4 combines with J gene TRBJ1-6; D is ambiguous. The germline V gene has CDR1 MRHNA and CDR2 SNTAGT. V dropped 0 bases and J dropped 9 bases, with 15 bases sitting between them. This CDR3 comprises 16 residues. In DNA form, the CDR3 reads TGTGCCAGCAGTGACTCGGCGGGCGGGGTGACTTCACCCCTCCACTTT. The encoded protein is CASSDSAGGVTSPLHF.

This chain links TRBV4-3 with TRBJ1-5, with D tentatively TRBD1 (6 bases). This CDR3 has 14 amino acids. CDR1 is LGHNA, CDR2 YSLEER, per germline. The ends were cut back, 3 bases at V and 0 bases at J, with 6 bases in the middle. CDR3 bases: TGCGCCAGCAGCCAGGACAGTAGCAATCAGCCCCAGCATTTT. This translates into CASSQDSSNQPQHF.

This clone has just a few counts. The V and J genes are TRBV19 and TRBJ2-1, with 9 nucleotides matching TRBD2. The CDR3 totals 12 residues. Per the germline V gene, CDR1 is LNHDA and CDR2 is SQIVND (reference sequence). With 5 bases clipped from V and 12 bases from J, the junction kept 5 bases outside the gene matches. The CDR3 sequence: CASSPLAGAQFF. The CDR3, as DNA: TGTGCCAGTAGTCCATTAGCGGGAGCGCAGTTCTTC.